This TCR beta chain was found in a study of T cell changes during pregnancy in multiple sclerosis. This clone was recorded once. Using immunoSEQ multiplex PCR, the repertoire was profiled, and TCRdb retains in-frame clones only, with some absent. The sample consists of 65,000 to 85,000 clones, approximately 91% of them appearing once. The CDR3 totals 15 residues. Germline lookup yields CDR1 MNHNY and CDR2 SVGAGI (reference sequence). V shed 0 bases and J shed 3 bases, with 11 bases lying between them. The sequence came from a female donor with multiple sclerosis, enrolled in a pregnancy study. This material consisted of peripheral blood, taken in the second trimester of pregnancy. This sequence joins TRBV6-6 and TRBJ2-5, with a tentative D call TRBD2 (5 bases). CDR3 sequence (DNA): TGTGCCAGCAGTTACTCTTGGGAGCGGAAAGAGACCCAGTACTTC. Translated: CASSYSWERKETQYF.